The rows below give T cell receptor beta chains drawn from one sample of a study of OX40 agonist ivuxolimab in advanced cancers. Only in-frame clones appear in the TCRdb table, and some are missing; sequencing was by immunoSEQ multiplex PCR. The table shows tens of thousands of clones, with 75% to 90% occurring only once. The specimen comprised CD4+ or CD8+ T cells sorted from blood, sampled in a trial of the OX40 agonist ivuxolimab. All receptors come from an adult with an advanced solid tumor such as melanoma, head and neck, liver or kidney cancer. Both conserved end residues are part of each CDR3.

TRBJ1-2 16 TRBV7-9 CASSLAWGADLYGYTF
TRBJ1-1 12 TRBV2 CASSEGPVEAFF
TRBJ1-3 12 TRBV7-9 CASSLLGNTIYF
TRBJ1-3 16 TRBV18 CASSPKARGPGNTIYF
TRBJ2-1 16 TRBV5-4 CASSSPTSALYNEQFF
TRBJ2-7 16 TRBV28 CASSSQGVLDWYEQYF
TRBJ2-7 14 TRBV27 CASSLSGQAYEQYF
TRBJ2-7 16 TRBV5-1 CASSLSPGTEAYEQYF
TRBJ2-2 15 TRBV5-1 CASSLGQQGTGELFF
TRBJ1-4 14 TRBV21-1 CASSKAPVGEKLFF
TRBJ1-5 15 TRBV19 CASSIGQGFSQPQHF
TRBJ1-6 16 TRBV11-2 CASSSTGDLYNSPLHF
TRBJ1-5 15 TRBV10-3 CAISEGDRVSQPQHF
TRBJ1-3 12 TRBV6-1 CASSESGNTIYF
TRBJ2-3 16 TRBV6-4 CASSDAAGPSTDTQYF
TRBJ1-4 14 TRBV2 CASSATGRREKLFF
TRBJ1-5 14 TRBV29-1 CSVVHRGFGQPQHF
TRBJ2-5 13 TRBV19 CASSIQGEQTQYF
TRBJ1-1 14 TRBV5-1 CASSLDGKNTEAFF
TRBJ2-1 16 TRBV7-9 CASSPRGSGRTIEQFF
TRBJ2-2 13 TRBV5-1 CASSLDHTGELFF
TRBJ2-1 15 TRBV11-2 CASRLGRDGGNEQFF
. 14 TRBV6-6 CASSLGTGSYEQYF
TRBJ2-5 16 TRBV18 CASSPPIRGTSETQYF
TRBJ1-5 15 TRBV6-5 CASNPRQDSNQPQHF
TRBJ1-2 13 TRBV6-1 CASSEHRDGGYTF
TRBJ2-2 15 TRBV4-1 CASSQVRVNTGELFF
TRBJ1-1 14 TRBV6-1 CASSEGGWGTEAFF
TRBJ2-2 15 TRBV27 CASSLHRSNTGELFF
TRBJ1-1 17 TRBV19 CASSILGQGIQNTEAFF
TRBJ1-1 14 TRBV5-1 CASSWGQGNTEAFF
TRBJ1-5 15 TRBV19 CATHGGEARNQPQHF
TRBJ2-1 12 TRBV19 CASRSTGGVQFF
TRBJ2-3 16 TRBV19 CASSTSGLAGRDTQYF
TRBJ1-5 14 TRBV4-1 CASSPRQGYQPQHF
TRBJ2-1 14 TRBV19 CASSIAGRDNEQFF
TRBJ2-5 15 TRBV27 CASSHRGRTGGTQYF
TRBJ2-1 16 TRBV9 CASSVEGGRALNEQFF
TRBJ1-6 13 TRBV4-1 CASSQSYGAPLHF
TRBJ2-1 16 TRBV2 CASSESPTGTGNEQFF
TRBJ1-3 13 TRBV7-2 CASSPGGGNTIYF